This T cell receptor beta chain emerged from a study of blood T cells in healthy people across ages. The study, taken as a whole, reports: In long-lived donors, naive CD4+ cell counts and diversity exceeded those of aged donors.

J gave up 3 bases and V 1 base, and 5 bases lay outside the gene matches. The CDR3 runs to 16 residues. In germline, CDR1 is SGHRS, CDR2 YFSETQ. Healthy Caucasian individuals from Russia aged roughly 6 to 90 were enrolled as donors. Total RNA extracted from each sample amounted to at least 6 micrograms. This clonotype was counted ten times or more. The antigen is undetermined. Alongside a J-beta primer mix, a sample-barcoded 5' primer served in a second PCR lasting about 7 to 12 cycles. TCRdb re-analysed the 5' RACE reads in MiXCR, keeping a single row per CDR3 protein. The data show 1 million or so distinct CDR3 sequences, more than 35% seen once.

Sequences were obtained from blood. The chain combines TRBV5-1 with TRBJ2-3, with 10 positions matching TRBD2. The TCR was taken from a woman aged 55-70 years in good health. The CDR3 here is CASSLPQLAGTDTQYF. The CDR3 region has the DNA TGCGCCAGCAGCTTGCCCCAACTAGCGGGAACAGATACGCAGTATTTT.